This T cell receptor beta chain was recovered during a study of cytomegalovirus exposure and HLA in healthy donors. Points from the study as a whole: CMV serostatus was the sole immune exposure data available. In vitro, a few CMV-associated chains proved specific for CMV antigens. Analysis was carried out at a later point, and it linked a missense DCLRE1C variant to TCR beta V- and J-gene trimming.

PCR used 60 Vbeta primers and 13 Jbeta primers. The data were produced by immunoSEQ multiplex PCR, yet TCRdb's version contains in-frame clones alone and is incomplete. The sample holds 130,000 or so clones. With V trimmed by 5 bases and J by 5 bases, 7 bases remained unmatched. CDR1 SGHNT and CDR2 YENEEA come from the germline V gene. This CDR3 spans 15 amino acids. To note about this clone: Antigen: not known.

Sequencing input: PBMCs. V gene TRBV11-3 combines with J gene TRBJ2-5; TRBD2 agrees at 11 bases. The sequence was collected from a man aged 18 to 35 in good health and CMV-seronegative. CDR3 loop: CASSRLAGLGETQYF. CDR3 nucleotide sequence: TGTGCCAGCAGCAGACTAGCGGGACTTGGGGAGACCCAGTACTTC.